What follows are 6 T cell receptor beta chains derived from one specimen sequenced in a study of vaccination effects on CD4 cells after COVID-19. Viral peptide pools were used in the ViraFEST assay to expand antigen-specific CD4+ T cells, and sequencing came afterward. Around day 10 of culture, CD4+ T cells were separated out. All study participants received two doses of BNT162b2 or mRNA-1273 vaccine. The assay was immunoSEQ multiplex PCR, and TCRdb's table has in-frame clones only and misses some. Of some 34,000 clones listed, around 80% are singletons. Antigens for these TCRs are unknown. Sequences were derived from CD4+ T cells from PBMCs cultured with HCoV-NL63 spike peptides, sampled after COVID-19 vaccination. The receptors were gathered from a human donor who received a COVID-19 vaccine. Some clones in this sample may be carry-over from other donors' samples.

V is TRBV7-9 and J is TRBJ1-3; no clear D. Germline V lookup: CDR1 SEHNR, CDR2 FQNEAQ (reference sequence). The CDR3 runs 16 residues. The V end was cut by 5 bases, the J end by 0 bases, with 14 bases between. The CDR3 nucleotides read TGTGCCAGCAGCCCGCCGGAGGGCCACTCTGGAAACACCATATATTTT. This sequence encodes CASSPPEGHSGNTIYF.

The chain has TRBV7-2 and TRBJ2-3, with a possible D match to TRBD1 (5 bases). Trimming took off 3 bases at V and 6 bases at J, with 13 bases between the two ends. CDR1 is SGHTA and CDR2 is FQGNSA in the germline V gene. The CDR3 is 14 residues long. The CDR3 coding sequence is TGTGCCAGCAGCTTGCTGGGGCTTTCGGATACGCAGTATTTT. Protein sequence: CASSLLGLSDTQYF.

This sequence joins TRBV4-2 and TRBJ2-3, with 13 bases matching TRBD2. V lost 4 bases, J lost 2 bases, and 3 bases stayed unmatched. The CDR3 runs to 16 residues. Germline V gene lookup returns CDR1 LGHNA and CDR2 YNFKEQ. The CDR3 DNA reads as TGTGCCAGCAGCCCGGGGACTAGCGGGGACACAGATACGCAGTATTTT. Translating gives CASSPGTSGDTDTQYF.

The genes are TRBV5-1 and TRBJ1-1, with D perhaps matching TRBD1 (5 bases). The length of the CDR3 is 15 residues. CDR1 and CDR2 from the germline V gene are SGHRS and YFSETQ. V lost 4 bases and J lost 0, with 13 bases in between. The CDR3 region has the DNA TGCGCCAGCAGCGGTCGGACGGACATGAACACTGAAGCTTTCTTT. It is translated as CASSGRTDMNTEAFF.

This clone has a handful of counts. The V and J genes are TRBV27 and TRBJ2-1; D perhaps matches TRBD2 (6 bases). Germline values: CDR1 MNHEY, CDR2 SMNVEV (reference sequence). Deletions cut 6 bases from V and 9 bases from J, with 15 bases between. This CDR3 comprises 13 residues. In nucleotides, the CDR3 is TGTGCCAGCAGGGGTGGCCTAGCGCCTGAGCAGTTCTTC. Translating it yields CASRGGLAPEQFF.

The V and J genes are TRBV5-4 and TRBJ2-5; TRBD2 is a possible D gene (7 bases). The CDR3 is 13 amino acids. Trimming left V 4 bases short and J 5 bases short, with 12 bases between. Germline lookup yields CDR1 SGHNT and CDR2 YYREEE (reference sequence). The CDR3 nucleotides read TGTGCCAGCAGCGCAAGGGGGGGGGAGACCCAGTACTTC. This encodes CASSARGGETQYF. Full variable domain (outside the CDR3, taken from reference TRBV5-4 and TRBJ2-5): ETGVTQSPTHLIKTRGQQVTLRCSSQSGHNTVSWYQQALGQGPQFIFQYYREEENGRGNFPPRFSGLQFPNYSSELNVNALELDDSALYLCASSARGGETQYFGPGTRLLVL.